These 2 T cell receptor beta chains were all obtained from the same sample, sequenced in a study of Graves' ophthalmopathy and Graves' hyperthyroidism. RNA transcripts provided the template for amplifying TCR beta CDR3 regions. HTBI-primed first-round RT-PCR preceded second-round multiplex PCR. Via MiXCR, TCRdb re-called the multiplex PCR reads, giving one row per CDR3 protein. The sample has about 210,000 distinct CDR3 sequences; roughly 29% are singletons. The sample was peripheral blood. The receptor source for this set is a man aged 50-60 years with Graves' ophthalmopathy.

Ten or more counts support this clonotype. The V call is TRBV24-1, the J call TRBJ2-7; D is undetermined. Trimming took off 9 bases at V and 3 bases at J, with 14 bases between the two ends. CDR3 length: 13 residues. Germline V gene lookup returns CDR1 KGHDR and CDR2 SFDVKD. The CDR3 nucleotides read TGTGCCACCTCCCATCGATCGAGCTACGAGCAGTACTTC. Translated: CATSHRSSYEQYF.

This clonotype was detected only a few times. The CDR3 bases are TGTGCCAGCAACGGCCCCTCAGGATCGCAGTACTTC. Amino acid sequence: CASNGPSGSQYF. This chain connects TRBV6-5 to TRBJ2-7; D ambiguous. The CDR3 consists of 12 residues. Trimming took 7 bases from V and 9 from J, leaving 16 bases between them. CDR1 MNHEY and CDR2 SVGAGI come from the germline V gene.